A single sample gave rise to the 20 T cell receptor beta chains below, sequenced in a study of T cells after somatic rescue of genetic block. Generated by immunoSEQ multiplex PCR, the TCRdb table keeps only in-frame clones and is missing some. The profile covers approximately 71,000 clones, with 80% to 95% appearing a single time and roughly 3% taken by the ten largest. Material: peripheral blood mononuclear cells (PBMCs). Every receptor here comes from a man in his forties.

J is TRBJ1-5 and V is TRBV27; 9 bases map to TRBD1. The V gene end was trimmed by 6 bases and the J gene end by 9 bases; junction bases not matched to a gene: 15. Looked up from germline, CDR1 is MNHEY and CDR2 is SMNVEV (reference sequence). This CDR3 is 16 amino acids long. The DNA for the CDR3 is TGTGCCAGCAGCCCTAGCTCGGGACAGGGAAACGGGCCCCAGCATTTT. Its translation is CASSPSSGQGNGPQHF.

V gene TRBV5-5 combines with J gene TRBJ2-5; D is uncertain. Trimming removed 1 base at V and 4 bases at J, with 5 bases between. Germline V gene data show CDR1 as SGHKS and CDR2 as YYEKEE (reference sequence). CDR3 size: 12 residues. CDR3 in DNA: TGTGCCAGCAGCTTGTCTCTAGAGACCCAGTACTTC. It codes for CASSLSLETQYF. Looking up the rest from reference TRBV5-5 and TRBJ2-5 gives the full variable domain: DAGVTQSPTHLIKTRGQQVTLRCSPISGHKSVSWYQQVLGQGPQFIFQYYEKEERGRGNFPDRFSARQFPNYSSELNVNALLLGDSALYLCASSLSLETQYFGPGTRLLVL.

The chain links TRBV6-5 to TRBJ1-4, with a possible D match to TRBD1 (6 bases). This CDR3 comprises 14 residues. Trimming stripped 6 bases from V and 14 bases from J, with 22 bases between. Germline CDR1 reads MNHEY; CDR2 reads SVGAGI. The DNA for the CDR3 is TGTGCCAGCAGAGTAGGCCTTGGCAGAGGGGGGCTGTTTTTT. This encodes CASRVGLGRGGLFF.

The J gene is TRBJ2-3, the V gene TRBV11-2; unclear D gene. The V and J ends lost 4 bases and 2 bases respectively, with 4 bases between them. Germline CDR1 reads SGHAT; CDR2 reads FQNNGV. The CDR3 runs 12 residues. CDR3 DNA: TGTGCCAGCAGCTACCTCACAGATACGCAGTATTTT. Encoded protein: CASSYLTDTQYF.

This clone was counted a single time. DNA of the CDR3: TGTGCCACCAGGAATACCCAGGGAACCTCTGGGGCCAACGTCCTGACTTTC. Translation gives CATRNTQGTSGANVLTF. The gene calls are TRBV15 and TRBJ2-6; weak D call: TRBD1 (5 bases). The CDR3 covers 17 residues. Trimming left V 6 bases short and J 0 bases short, with 15 bases between. Germline values: CDR1 LNHNV, CDR2 YYDKDF (reference sequence). Variable domain in full (rest from reference TRBV15 and TRBJ2-6): DAMVIQNPRYQVTQFGKPVTLSCSQTLNHNVMYWYQQKSSQAPKLLFHYYDKDFNNEADTPDNFQSRRPNTSFCFLDIRSPGLGDTAMYLCATRNTQGTSGANVLTFGAGSRLTVL.

V and J are TRBV7-2 and TRBJ2-2; TRBD1 might be the D (5 bases). Trimming left V 1 base short and J 3 bases short, with 12 bases between. Germline V gene sequence: CDR1 SGHTA, CDR2 FQGNSA. This CDR3 has 16 residues. The CDR3 reads CASSLGGDVYTGELFF. The CDR3 nucleotides read TGTGCCAGCAGCTTAGGGGGCGACGTATACACCGGGGAGCTGTTTTTT.

This sequence joins TRBV9 and TRBJ2-7, with TRBD2 matching over 10 bases. After removal of 3 bases from V and 6 bases from J, the junction contained 6 bases not matched to a gene. The CDR3 length is 14 residues. Germline V gene lookup returns CDR1 SGDLS and CDR2 YYNGEE. CDR3 sequence (DNA): TGTGCCAGCAGCGGGACTAGCGGCGGGGTCGAGCAGTACTTC. It codes for CASSGTSGGVEQYF. Together with reference TRBV9 and TRBJ2-7, the CDR3 gives the full variable domain: DSGVTQTPKHLITATGQRVTLRCSPRSGDLSVYWYQQSLDQGLQFLIQYYNGEERAKGNILERFSAQQFPDLHSELNLSSLELGDSALYFCASSGTSGGVEQYFGPGTRLTVT.

The rearrangement joins TRBV28 to TRBJ2-6; D uncertain. V lost 5 bases and J lost 2, with 7 bases in between. The length of the CDR3 is 14 residues. From germline, CDR1 is MDHEN and CDR2 SYDVKM. The CDR3 DNA sequence: TGTGCCAGCAGTGCATTTACTGGGGCCAACGTCCTGACTTTC. Protein: CASSAFTGANVLTF.

The chain joins TRBV15 to TRBJ2-7, with 7 bases identical to TRBD2. Looked up from germline, CDR1 is LNHNV and CDR2 is YYDKDF (reference sequence). The CDR3 consists of 15 residues. Trimming at V came to 3 bases and at J to 1 base, leaving 6 bases not matched to a gene. CDR3 in DNA: TGTGCCACCAGCAGGGGAGGGAGCTCTTCCTACGAGCAGTACTTC. Translation gives CATSRGGSSSYEQYF.

The chain's CDR3 is CASSAFGWVNEQFF. The CDR3 nucleotides are TGTGCCAGCAGCGCCTTTGGCTGGGTCAATGAGCAGTTCTTC. This rearrangement joins TRBV9 to TRBJ2-1; D not resolved. Germline V lookup: CDR1 SGDLS, CDR2 YYNGEE. The CDR3 sequence is 14 residues long. V was pared by 3 bases and J by 6 bases, with 13 bases between.

The chain employs TRBV7-2 and TRBJ2-7; 10 nucleotides line up with TRBD2. The CDR3 runs 16 residues. Trimming cost V 0 bases and J 4 bases; bases outside gene matches: 6. The germline V gene has CDR1 SGHTA and CDR2 FQGNSA. The CDR3 coding sequence is TGTGCCAGCAGCTTAGCTCATGGACTAGCGGCTTACGAGCAGTACTTC. It is translated as CASSLAHGLAAYEQYF.

In the case of this clone: Without the conserved terminal phenylalanine or tryptophan, this CDR3 likely stems from a read error. The DNA is omitted, as the CDR3 cannot be located on it reliably, and the CDR3 follows TCRdb's listing. This chain uses TRBV28 with TRBJ2-7; the table's D call TRBD2 went unverified against the DNA. Germline V gives CDR1 MDHEN, CDR2 SYDVKM. The CDR3 extends over 11 residues, inclusive of both ends. This CDR3 reads CASSSQTRFFL.

The chain joins TRBV27 to TRBJ2-1; 9 nucleotides align to TRBD1. CDR1 MNHEY and CDR2 SMNVEV come from the germline V gene (reference sequence). This CDR3 comprises 14 residues. V dropped 6 bases and J dropped 7; count of bases not matched to a gene: 7. The CDR3 region has the DNA TGTGCCAGCAGCGACAGGGGGAGAAGGAATGAGCAGTTCTTC. Translating gives CASSDRGRRNEQFF.

The CDR3 sequence: CASSPIGPDRSSYEQYF. CDR3 sequence (DNA): TGTGCCAGCAGCCCAATAGGACCCGACAGGAGCTCCTACGAGCAGTACTTC. The chain has TRBV2 and TRBJ2-7, with D tentatively TRBD1 (6 bases). This CDR3 has 17 amino acids. CDR1 and CDR2 (germline): SNHLY, FYNNEI. Trimming cost V 6 bases and J 0 bases, with 21 bases left between them.

This rearrangement joins TRBV15 to TRBJ2-7, with 8 bases lining up with TRBD1. Germline CDR1 reads LNHNV; CDR2 reads YYDKDF (reference sequence). The CDR3 loop spans 14 amino acids. V gave up 0 bases and J gave up 7 bases; unmatched junction bases: 5. CDR3 sequence: CATSRDPGTGEQYF. CDR3 nucleotide sequence: TGTGCCACCAGCAGAGACCCAGGGACAGGAGAGCAGTACTTC.

V usage is TRBV19 and J usage is TRBJ2-2; 8 nucleotides align to TRBD2. V trimming: 3 bases; J trimming: 5 bases; junction bases outside the gene matches: 5. The germline CDR1 and CDR2 sequences are LNHDA and SQIVND (reference sequence). The CDR3 sequence is 15 residues long. The CDR3 DNA sequence: TGTGCCAGTAGTATTGCGGGAGGATGGACCGGGGAGCTGTTTTTT. Translated, it gives CASSIAGGWTGELFF. Supplemented by reference TRBV19 and TRBJ2-2, the full variable domain reads DGGITQSPKYLFRKEGQNVTLSCEQNLNHDAMYWYRQDPGQGLRLIYYSQIVNDFQKGDIAEGYSVSREKKESFPLTVTSAQKNPTAFYLCASSIAGGWTGELFFGEGSRLTVL.

This chain joins TRBV7-2 and TRBJ2-3; 7 bases are shared with TRBD2. Per germline, CDR1 SGHTA and CDR2 FQGNSA. This CDR3 spans 14 amino acids. The V and J ends lost 4 bases and 3 bases, in that order; junction bases with no gene match: 4. The CDR3 loop is CASSSGLVTDTQYF. The CDR3 nucleotides are TGTGCCAGCAGCTCAGGACTAGTAACAGATACGCAGTATTTT.

J is TRBJ2-5 and V is TRBV15, with D perhaps matching TRBD1 or TRBD2 (5 bases each). Germline assignment: CDR1 LNHNV and CDR2 YYDKDF (reference sequence). CDR3 size: 21 residues. Trimming cost V 4 bases and J 5 bases, with 35 bases left between them. CDR3 loop: CATSTALITGRNQGPQETQYF. The CDR3 region has the DNA TGTGCCACCAGCACGGCACTAATCACGGGACGGAACCAAGGGCCACAGGAGACCCAGTACTTC. The full variable domain, rest sourced from reference TRBV15 and TRBJ2-5, is DAMVIQNPRYQVTQFGKPVTLSCSQTLNHNVMYWYQQKSSQAPKLLFHYYDKDFNNEADTPDNFQSRRPNTSFCFLDIRSPGLGDTAMYLCATSTALITGRNQGPQETQYFGPGTRLLVL.

The gene calls are TRBV4-3 and TRBJ2-7; D ambiguous. Per the germline V gene, CDR1 is LGHNA and CDR2 is YSLEER. The CDR3 runs to 15 residues. V lost 1 base to trimming and J lost 2 bases, with 12 bases between them. The CDR3 DNA is TGCGCCAGCAGCCAAGCTTATTCAGGCGCCTACGAGCAGTACTTC. Translating gives CASSQAYSGAYEQYF.

The rearrangement links TRBV4-1 to TRBJ2-3; tentatively, D is TRBD2 (6 bases). V gave up 4 bases and J gave up 0 bases, with 17 bases separating them. This CDR3 contains 17 residues. Germline values: CDR1 MGHRA, CDR2 YSYEKL. Written as DNA, the CDR3 is TGCGCCAGCAGCCTTAGGCAGGGACTGTCTAGCACAGATACGCAGTATTTT. Protein sequence: CASSLRQGLSSTDTQYF.